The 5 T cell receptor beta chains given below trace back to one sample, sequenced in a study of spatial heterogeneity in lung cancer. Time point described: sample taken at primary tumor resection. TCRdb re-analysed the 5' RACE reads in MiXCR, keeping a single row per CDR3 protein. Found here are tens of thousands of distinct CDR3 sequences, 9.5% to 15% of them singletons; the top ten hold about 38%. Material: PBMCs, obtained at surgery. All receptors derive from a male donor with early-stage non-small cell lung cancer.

CDR3 sequence: CASSPPGQGLKAFF. The DNA for the CDR3 is TGTGCCAGCAGCCCCCCGGGACAGGGGTTAAAAGCTTTCTTT. This rearrangement joins TRBV28 to TRBJ1-1; 10 nucleotides agree with TRBD1. CDR1 and CDR2 from the germline V gene are MDHEN and SYDVKM. The CDR3 length is 14 residues. After removal of 6 bases from V and 9 bases from J, the junction contained 10 bases not matched to a gene.

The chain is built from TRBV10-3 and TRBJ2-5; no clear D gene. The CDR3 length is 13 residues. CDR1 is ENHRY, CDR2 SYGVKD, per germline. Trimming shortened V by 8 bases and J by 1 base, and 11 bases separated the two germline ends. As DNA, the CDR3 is TGTGCCATCCAAAGGAACACCCAAGAGACCCAGTACTTC. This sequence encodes CAIQRNTQETQYF.

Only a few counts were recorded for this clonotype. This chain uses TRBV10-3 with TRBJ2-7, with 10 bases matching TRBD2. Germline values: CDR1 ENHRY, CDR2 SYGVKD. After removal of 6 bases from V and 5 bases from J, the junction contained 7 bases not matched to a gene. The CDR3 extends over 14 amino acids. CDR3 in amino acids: CAISLVLAGDEQYF. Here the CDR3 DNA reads TGTGCCATCAGCCTTGTTCTAGCGGGGGACGAGCAGTACTTC.

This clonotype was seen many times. This CDR3 is CASSLGQGANTGELFF. CDR3 sequence (DNA): TGTGCCAGCAGCTTAGGACAGGGGGCAAACACCGGGGAGCTGTTTTTT. This chain joins TRBV7-9 and TRBJ2-2; 10 nucleotides match TRBD1. There are 16 residues in the CDR3. V was clipped by 1 base and J by 2 bases; unmatched bases: 1. CDR1 is SEHNR and CDR2 is FQNEAQ in the germline V gene (reference sequence).

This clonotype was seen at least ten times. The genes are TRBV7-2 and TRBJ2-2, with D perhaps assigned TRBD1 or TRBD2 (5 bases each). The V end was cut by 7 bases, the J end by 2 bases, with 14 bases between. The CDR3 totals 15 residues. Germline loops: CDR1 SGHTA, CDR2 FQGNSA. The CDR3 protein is CASTGQGINTGELFF. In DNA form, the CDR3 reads TGTGCCAGCACGGGGCAGGGAATTAACACCGGGGAGCTGTTTTTT.